This TCR beta chain was identified during a study of shared clonotypes between healthy human individuals (dated by TCRdb to the early 2020s). Regarding the study in general: The cohort included a few men and a couple of women between 18 and 49 years of age. Between about 0.8 and 9.5 billion PBMCs per donor were obtained by leukapheresis. To estimate repertoire size and how much clonotypes are shared between individuals, the study performed deep sequencing of blood TCR repertoires from a handful of healthy adults. Per donor, three plates each were used for CD4 naive and CD4 memory, two for CD8 naive, and one for CD8 memory. Libraries were prepared and TCR repertoires were sequenced by different laboratories using diverse techniques, in order to increase sequencing depth and limit assay-specific biases. Overall study results and their limits: Compared with non-shared clonotypes, the clonotypes found in all four sorted-subset donors had higher generation probabilities. Sampling was restricted to blood, and TCR repertoires in tissue are likely to differ from TCR repertoires in blood. Even with the large sequencing depth, rarefaction of the sorted-subset datasets indicated that sequencing was incomplete. Sharing across several donors was observed for around 5% of naive CD4, 3.5% of naive CD8, 2% to 2.5% of memory CD4, and roughly 0.4% of memory CD8 clonotypes. The small number of donors limited the genetic and exposure-history diversity represented. Pairwise subsampling indicated that sequencing depth was expected to affect the degree of clonotype sharing among donors. Naive subsets generally had larger estimated clonotype richness than memory subsets.

Healthy HIV-negative adults with no recently reported acute infections or vaccinations were included as donors. Every donor was a Caucasian adult residing in Nashville, Tennessee, USA. CD4+ T cells were enriched by magnetic negative selection, after which naive cells were positively selected on CD45RA and the negative fraction was taken as the memory subset. Blood was obtained by leukapheresis, after which PBMCs were separated by Ficoll-Histopaque density gradient centrifugation and cryopreserved in liquid nitrogen vapor phase. Analytical flow cytometry was used to check the purity and quantity of each magnetically sorted T cell population. Genomic DNA was isolated from each sorted fraction and quantified by UV absorbance on a Nanodrop 2000c. V drops 4 bases and J drops 5 bases, leaving 20 bases in between. Including the terminal cysteine and phenylalanine, the CDR3 comprises 16 residues. Only the CDR3 region is kept as DNA, spanning 48 bases read in frame from base 1. The germline V gene (reference sequence) supplies CDR1 SEHNR and CDR2 FQNEAQ.

As for this clone: The antigen it binds to is not known. The sample holds no much larger clone one base away, and base qualities are not on file.

Using the deep immunoSEQ assay, multiplex PCR amplified TCR CDR3 regions from genomic DNA. For each cell subset, the extracted genomic DNA was distributed evenly across all wells of several immunoSEQ 96-well plates, and each plate served as one replicate. For sorted subsets, around 200 ng genomic DNA, equal to tens of thousands of T cell genomes, was loaded into each replicate PCR. Purified libraries were quantified with a Qubit 3.0 fluorometer, sized on a Bioanalyzer 2100, and re-quantified with the KAPA Library Quantification kit. Every immunoSEQ 96-well plate was sequenced on a dedicated single-read 150-cycle Illumina NextSeq 550 flow cell. From the authors' description of their analysis: Because the immunoSEQ output included only junctional sequences and no quality scores, the filtering could not be the same as the filtering used for full-length reads. Sequences were annotated with PyIR, a Python wrapper for IgBLAST v1.9, and V/J genes and CDR3 were assigned using IMGT germline references. Reads with weak V/J assignments (E-value above 1e-6), missing CDR3, stop codons, out-of-frame junctions, or ambiguous translated residues were removed. A V3J clonotype was defined by an identical inferred V gene, J gene, and CDR3 amino acid sequence. To compute the percentage overlap between repertoires, the number of shared unique clonotypes was divided by the size of the smaller repertoire. Repertoire richness was assessed with RTK rarefaction, the Chao1 estimator, and Recon v2.1 estimates of unobserved clonotypes. Generation probabilities were computed with OLGA for all TCRbeta clonotypes obtained by the gDNA method from a handful of donors. This immuneACCESS table, as held by TCRdb, lists in-frame sequences with V and J called but not all clones. Of the missing ones, under half trace to an unresolved V gene in checked studies; the others have no known cause. That table furnishes V, J and clone size, whereas the DNA furnished D and trimming. This sample has approximately 2.1 million clones in its table, and over 85% of those were observed once. The ten biggest clones cover approximately 0.4% of the sample.

Sequencing was carried out using naive CD4+ T cells from PBMCs. The cell subset or site label, as the study defines it: CD45RA+ positively selected. This sequence originates from a man between 18 and 35 years old in good health. Some clones in this sample may be carry-over from other donors' samples. This chain is built from TRBV7-9 and TRBJ1-2; TRBD1 is possibly the D segment (6 matching bases). The bases are TGTGCCAGCAGCTCACTACAGGGATTGCCGCCATATGGCTACACCTTC. It codes for CASSSLQGLPPYGYTF.